The 10 T cell receptor beta chains reported below all come from one sample, sequenced in a study of shared clonotypes between healthy human individuals. Naive CD8 cells comprised CD45RO-negative, CCR7-positively selected cells, excluding terminally differentiated effector memory CD45RA+ cells. This table comes from immunoSEQ multiplex PCR, and its TCRdb copy is limited to in-frame clones, with some not included. The sample holds about 2.1 million clones, over 85% seen once. The material sequenced was naive CD8+ T cells from PBMCs. The source is a young man in good health. Some clones in this sample may be carry-over from other donors' samples.

The chain employs TRBV19 and TRBJ1-1, with D maybe TRBD1 (6 bases). There are 14 residues in the CDR3. CDR1 and CDR2 from the germline V gene are LNHDA and SQIVND (reference sequence). Trimming took 6 bases from V and 0 from J, leaving 11 bases between them. The CDR3 DNA follows: TGTGCCAGTAGGGACAGAGACATGAACACTGAAGCTTTCTTT. Encoded protein: CASRDRDMNTEAFF.

The chain joins TRBV29-1 to TRBJ2-5; D is unclear. TRBJ2-7 matches the DNA end more closely, so the J call is doubtful. This CDR3 is built from 12 residues. Germline V CDR1 and CDR2: SQVTM, ANQGSEA. The DNA of the CDR3 is TGCAGCGTTGGGGGTAGAGACCACGAGCAGTACTTC. Its translation: CSVGGRDHEQYF.

V and J are TRBV10-3 and TRBJ2-5; D gene uncertain. The DNA matches TRBJ2-7 better at its end, which makes the J call doubtful. The CDR3 is made up of 11 amino acids. Germline V gene lookup returns CDR1 ENHRY and CDR2 SYGVKD. CDR3 nucleotides: TGTGCCATTACCGTTGGAGCCGAGCAGTACTTC. It is translated as CAITVGAEQYF.

This rearrangement joins TRBV5-1 to TRBJ2-1; no definite D call. This CDR3 is built from 11 residues. Trimming cost V 0 bases and J 9 bases, with 4 bases left between them. Germline V lookup: CDR1 SGHRS, CDR2 YFSETQ. CDR3 in amino acids: CASSLASEQFF. CDR3 in DNA: TGCGCCAGCAGCTTGGCGAGTGAGCAGTTCTTC.

For this clone: Its ends do not fully match the called genes, so a read error is possible. The rearrangement joins TRBV29-1 to TRBJ2-7, with 8 nucleotides matching TRBD1. CDR1 and CDR2 (germline): SQVTM, ANQGSEA. This CDR3 region has 11 residues. The CDR3 DNA follows: TGCAGCGCCCAAGAGGGGCAGGGGGCCTTCTTC. Protein: CSAQEGQGAFF.

The table lists this clone with a count of one. This chain links TRBV29-1 with TRBJ2-1; the match to TRBD2 covers 11 bases. The length of the CDR3 is 15 residues. The germline CDR1 and CDR2 sequences are SQVTM and ANQGSEA. The ends lost 7 bases at V and 7 bases at J; junction bases unmatched: 12. CDR3 amino acids: CSADYVAGGRNEQFF. CDR3 DNA sequence: TGCAGCGCTGATTACGTAGCGGGAGGGAGGAATGAGCAGTTCTTC.

About this clone itself: The same CDR3 also results from other DNA sequences found in this sample. The chain uses TRBV27 and TRBJ2-2; D remains unclear. V lost 5 bases and J lost 5, with 6 bases in between. This CDR3 is built from 12 residues. Germline values: CDR1 MNHEY, CDR2 SMNVEV (reference sequence). The CDR3 sequence: CASSLMTGELFF. CDR3 DNA: TGTGCCAGCAGTCTGATGACCGGGGAGCTGTTTTTT.

This sequence joins TRBV27 and TRBJ2-7, with 12 positions matching TRBD1. CDR3 size: 16 residues. Germline V CDR1 and CDR2: MNHEY, SMNVEV (reference sequence). Trimming at V came to 5 bases and at J to 7 bases, leaving 12 bases not matched to a gene. The CDR3 region is CASSQSRGQGAVEQYF. The CDR3 DNA is TGTGCCAGCAGTCAGAGCAGGGGACAGGGGGCTGTAGAGCAGTACTTC.

V is TRBV7-2 and J is TRBJ2-7, with D unresolved. V was pared by 5 bases and J by 3 bases, with 17 bases between. From germline, CDR1 is SGHTA and CDR2 FQGNSA. The CDR3 extends over 15 amino acids. This chain's CDR3 is CASSPRLAPNYEQYF. In nucleotides, the CDR3 is TGTGCCAGCAGCCCACGTTTAGCCCCGAACTACGAGCAGTACTTC. The complete variable domain, with remaining parts taken from reference TRBV7-2 and TRBJ2-7, reads GAGVSQSPSNKVTEKGKDVELRCDPISGHTALYWYRQSLGQGLEFLIYFQGNSAPDKSGLPSDRFSAERTGGSVSTLTIQRTQQEDSAVYLCASSPRLAPNYEQYFGPGTRLTVT.

The genes are TRBV25-1 and TRBJ1-5; tentatively, D is TRBD1 (6 bases). The CDR3 sequence is 14 residues long. Trimming cost V 5 bases and J 0 bases, with 8 bases left between them. Germline CDR1 reads MGHDK; CDR2 reads SYGVNS. The CDR3 here is CASSTGSSNQPQHF. CDR3 coding DNA: TGTGCCAGCAGTACAGGGAGTAGCAATCAGCCCCAGCATTTT. The whole variable domain, filled in from reference TRBV25-1 and TRBJ1-5, reads EADIYQTPRYLVIGTGKKITLECSQTMGHDKMYWYQQDPGMELHLIHYSYGVNSTEKGDLSSESTVSRIRTEHFPLTLESARPSHTSQYLCASSTGSSNQPQHFGDGTRLSIL.